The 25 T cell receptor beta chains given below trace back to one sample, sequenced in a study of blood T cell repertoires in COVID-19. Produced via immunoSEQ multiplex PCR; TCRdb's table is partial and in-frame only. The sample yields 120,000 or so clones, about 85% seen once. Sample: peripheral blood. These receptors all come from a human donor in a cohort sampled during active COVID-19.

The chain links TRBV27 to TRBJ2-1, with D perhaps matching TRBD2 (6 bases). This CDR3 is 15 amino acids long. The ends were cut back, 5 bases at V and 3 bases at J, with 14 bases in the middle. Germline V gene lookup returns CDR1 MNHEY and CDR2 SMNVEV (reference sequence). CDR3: CASSLRDFDYNEQFF. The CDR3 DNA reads TGTGCCAGCAGTCTCCGGGACTTTGACTACAATGAGCAGTTCTTC.

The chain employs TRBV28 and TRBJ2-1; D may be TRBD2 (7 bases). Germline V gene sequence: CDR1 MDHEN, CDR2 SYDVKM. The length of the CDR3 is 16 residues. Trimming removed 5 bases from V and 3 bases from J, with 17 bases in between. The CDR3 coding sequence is TGTGCCAGCAGTCCTCCGGGGGGCCCGGACTACAATGAGCAGTTCTTC. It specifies CASSPPGGPDYNEQFF. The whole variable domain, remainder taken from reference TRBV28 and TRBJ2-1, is DVKVTQSSRYLVKRTGEKVFLECVQDMDHENMFWYRQDPGLGLRLIYFSYDVKMKEKGDIPEGYSVSREKKERFSLILESASTNQTSMYLCASSPPGGPDYNEQFFGPGTRLTVL.

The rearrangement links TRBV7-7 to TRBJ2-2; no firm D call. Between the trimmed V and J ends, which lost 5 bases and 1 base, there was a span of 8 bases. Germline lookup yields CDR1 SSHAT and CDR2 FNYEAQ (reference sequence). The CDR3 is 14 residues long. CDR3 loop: CASSLVVNTGELFF. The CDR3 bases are TGTGCCAGCAGCCTCGTCGTGAACACCGGGGAGCTGTTTTTT.

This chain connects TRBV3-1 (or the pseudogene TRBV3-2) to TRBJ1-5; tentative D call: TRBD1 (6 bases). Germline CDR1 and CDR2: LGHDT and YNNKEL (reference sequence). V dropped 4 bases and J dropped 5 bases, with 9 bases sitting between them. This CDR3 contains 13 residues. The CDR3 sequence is CASSLQGDQPQHF. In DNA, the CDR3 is TGTGCCAGCAGCCTACAGGGCGATCAGCCCCAGCATTTT.

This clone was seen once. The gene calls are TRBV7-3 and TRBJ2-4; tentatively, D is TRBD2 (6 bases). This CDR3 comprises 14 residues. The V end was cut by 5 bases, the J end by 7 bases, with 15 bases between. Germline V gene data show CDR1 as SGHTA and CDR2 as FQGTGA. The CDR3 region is CASSQGGSGNIQYF. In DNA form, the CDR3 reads TGTGCCAGCAGCCAGGGAGGAAGTGGGAACATTCAGTACTTC.

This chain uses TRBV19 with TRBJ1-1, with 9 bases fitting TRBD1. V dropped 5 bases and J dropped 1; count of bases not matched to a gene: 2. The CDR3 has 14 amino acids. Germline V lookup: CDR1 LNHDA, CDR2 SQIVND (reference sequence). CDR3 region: CASSADRGNTEAFF. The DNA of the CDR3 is TGTGCCAGTAGTGCGGACAGGGGGAACACTGAAGCTTTCTTT.

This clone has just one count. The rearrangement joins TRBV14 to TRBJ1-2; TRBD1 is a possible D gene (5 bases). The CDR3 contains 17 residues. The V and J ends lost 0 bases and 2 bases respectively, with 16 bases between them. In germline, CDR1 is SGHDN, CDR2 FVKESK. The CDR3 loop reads CASSQEGSGRQNYGYTF. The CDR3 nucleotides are TGTGCCAGCAGCCAAGAAGGATCAGGGCGTCAGAACTATGGCTACACCTTC.

CDR3: CASSTRGIGIEAFF. The CDR3 coding sequence is TGTGCCAGCAGCACTAGGGGGATAGGTATTGAAGCTTTCTTT. The rearrangement joins TRBV21-1 to TRBJ1-1; the DNA was not used to check the table's D call, TRBD1. TRBV21-1 is tagged as a pseudogene. This CDR3 is built from 14 residues.

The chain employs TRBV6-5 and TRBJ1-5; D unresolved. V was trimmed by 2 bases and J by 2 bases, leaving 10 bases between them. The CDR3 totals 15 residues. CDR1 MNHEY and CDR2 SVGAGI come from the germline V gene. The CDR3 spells CASSYSSTGNQPQHF. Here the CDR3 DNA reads TGTGCCAGCAGTTACAGTAGTACGGGCAATCAGCCCCAGCATTTT.

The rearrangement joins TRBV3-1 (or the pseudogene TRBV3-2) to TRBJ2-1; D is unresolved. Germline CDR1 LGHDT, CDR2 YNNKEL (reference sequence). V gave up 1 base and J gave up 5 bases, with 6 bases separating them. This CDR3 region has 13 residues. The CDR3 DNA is TGTGCCAGCAGCCAAGGAATAGACAATGAGCAGTTCTTC. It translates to CASSQGIDNEQFF.

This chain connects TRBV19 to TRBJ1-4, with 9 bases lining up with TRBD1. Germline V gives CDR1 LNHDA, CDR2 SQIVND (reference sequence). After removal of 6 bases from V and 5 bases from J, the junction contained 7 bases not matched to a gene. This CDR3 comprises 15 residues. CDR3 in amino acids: CASSTRQGGNEKLFF. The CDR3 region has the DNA TGTGCCAGTAGCACCAGACAGGGGGGGAATGAAAAACTGTTTTTT.

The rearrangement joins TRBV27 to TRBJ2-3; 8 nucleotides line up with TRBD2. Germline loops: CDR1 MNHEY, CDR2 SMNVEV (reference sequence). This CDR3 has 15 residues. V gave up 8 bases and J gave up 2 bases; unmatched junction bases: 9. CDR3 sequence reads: CASWPQLAVTDTQYF. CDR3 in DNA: TGTGCCAGCTGGCCTCAACTAGCGGTCACAGATACGCAGTATTTT.

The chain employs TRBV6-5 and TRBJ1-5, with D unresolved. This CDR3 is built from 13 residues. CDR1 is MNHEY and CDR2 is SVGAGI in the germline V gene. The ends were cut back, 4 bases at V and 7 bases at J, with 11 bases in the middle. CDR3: CASSSGIGQPQHF. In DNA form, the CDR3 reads TGTGCCAGCAGTTCGGGGATAGGGCAGCCCCAGCATTTT.

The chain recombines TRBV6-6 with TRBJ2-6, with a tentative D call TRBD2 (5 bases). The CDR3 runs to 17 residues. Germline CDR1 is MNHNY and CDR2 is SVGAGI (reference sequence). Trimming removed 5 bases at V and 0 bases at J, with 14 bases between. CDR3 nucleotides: TGTGCCAGCAGTCCGGCCGGGGAAAGCTCTGGGGCCAACGTCCTGACTTTC. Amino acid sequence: CASSPAGESSGANVLTF.

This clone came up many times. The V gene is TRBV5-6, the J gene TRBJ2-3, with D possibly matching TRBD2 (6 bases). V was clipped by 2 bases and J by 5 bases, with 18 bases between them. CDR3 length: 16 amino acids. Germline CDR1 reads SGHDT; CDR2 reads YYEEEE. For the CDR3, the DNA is TGTGCCAGCAGCTTCGGTCGGGGGAGTGGGGTAGATACGCAGTATTTT. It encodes CASSFGRGSGVDTQYF.

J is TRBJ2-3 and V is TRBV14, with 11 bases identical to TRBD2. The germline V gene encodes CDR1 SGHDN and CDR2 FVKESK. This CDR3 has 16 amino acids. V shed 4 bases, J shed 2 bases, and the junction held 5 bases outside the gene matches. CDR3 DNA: TGTGCCAGCAGCCGCGGGACTAGCGGAACCACAGATACGCAGTATTTT. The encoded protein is CASSRGTSGTTDTQYF.

DNA for the CDR3: TGCAGCGTTGTAGGGGGGGCCAGGGACGGATATGGCTACACCTTC. Its protein is CSVVGGARDGYGYTF. The V gene is TRBV29-1, the J gene TRBJ1-2; a possible D gene is TRBD1 (6 bases). From germline, CDR1 is SQVTM and CDR2 ANQGSEA. Trimming shortened V by 4 bases and J by 5 bases, and 20 bases separated the two germline ends. There are 15 residues in the CDR3.

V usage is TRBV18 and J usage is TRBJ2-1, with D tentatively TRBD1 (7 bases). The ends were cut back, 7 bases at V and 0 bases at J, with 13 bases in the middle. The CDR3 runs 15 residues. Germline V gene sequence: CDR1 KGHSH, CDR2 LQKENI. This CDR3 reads CASCPQGGSYNEQFF. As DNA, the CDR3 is TGTGCCAGCTGCCCCCAGGGGGGCTCCTACAATGAGCAGTTCTTC.

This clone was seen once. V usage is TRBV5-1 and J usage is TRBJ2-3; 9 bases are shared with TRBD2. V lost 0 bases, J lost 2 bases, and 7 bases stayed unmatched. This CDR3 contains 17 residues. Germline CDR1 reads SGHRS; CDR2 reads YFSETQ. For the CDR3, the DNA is TGCGCCAGCAGCTTGGCCGCTAGCGGGGTGATCACAGATACGCAGTATTTT. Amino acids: CASSLAASGVITDTQYF.

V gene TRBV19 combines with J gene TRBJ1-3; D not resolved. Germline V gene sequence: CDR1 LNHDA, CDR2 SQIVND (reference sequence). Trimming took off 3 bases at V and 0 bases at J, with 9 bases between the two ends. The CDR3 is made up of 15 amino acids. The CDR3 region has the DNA TGTGCCAGTAGTATCACGGGATTCTCTGGAAACACCATATATTTT. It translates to CASSITGFSGNTIYF.

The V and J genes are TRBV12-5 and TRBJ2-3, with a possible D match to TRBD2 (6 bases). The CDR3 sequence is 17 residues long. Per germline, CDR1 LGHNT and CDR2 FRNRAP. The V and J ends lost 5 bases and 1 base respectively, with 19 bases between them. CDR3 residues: CASGRSRGKIGTDTQYF. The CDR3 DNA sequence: TGTGCTAGTGGTCGGTCCCGGGGGAAAATTGGCACAGATACGCAGTATTTT.

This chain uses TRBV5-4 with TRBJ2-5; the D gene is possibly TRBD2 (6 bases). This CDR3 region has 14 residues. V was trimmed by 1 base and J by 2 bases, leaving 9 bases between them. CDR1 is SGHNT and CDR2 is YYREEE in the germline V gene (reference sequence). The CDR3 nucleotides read TGTGCCAGCAGCTTGCGGGACTTTCAAGAGACCCAGTACTTC. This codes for CASSLRDFQETQYF.

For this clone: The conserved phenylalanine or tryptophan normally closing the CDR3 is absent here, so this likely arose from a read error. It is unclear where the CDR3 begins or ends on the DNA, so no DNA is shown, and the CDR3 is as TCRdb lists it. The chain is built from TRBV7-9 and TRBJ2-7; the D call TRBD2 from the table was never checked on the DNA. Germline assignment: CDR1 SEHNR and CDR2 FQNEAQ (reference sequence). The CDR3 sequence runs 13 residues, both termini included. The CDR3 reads CASSSPPGAGVVD.

The CDR3 protein is CASSYTRGETQYF. CDR3 DNA sequence: TGTGCCAGCAGCTATACTAGAGGGGAGACCCAGTACTTC. This sequence joins TRBV7-2 and TRBJ2-5; D possibly corresponds to TRBD2 (5 bases). Looked up from germline, CDR1 is SGHTA and CDR2 is FQGNSA. This CDR3 has 13 amino acids. V lost 4 bases and J lost 5, with 11 bases in between.

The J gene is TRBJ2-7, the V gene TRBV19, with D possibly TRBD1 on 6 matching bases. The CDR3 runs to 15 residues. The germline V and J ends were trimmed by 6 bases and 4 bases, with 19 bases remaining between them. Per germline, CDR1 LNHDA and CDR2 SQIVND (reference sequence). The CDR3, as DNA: TGTGCCAGTAGATCCTCCGGGACAACCAAATACGAGCAGTACTTC. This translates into CASRSSGTTKYEQYF. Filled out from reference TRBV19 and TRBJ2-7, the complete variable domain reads DGGITQSPKYLFRKEGQNVTLSCEQNLNHDAMYWYRQDPGQGLRLIYYSQIVNDFQKGDIAEGYSVSREKKESFPLTVTSAQKNPTAFYLCASRSSGTTKYEQYFGPGTRLTVT.